This passage covers 12 T cell receptor beta chains from one sample sequenced in a study of blood T cell repertoires in COVID-19. Sequencing was performed with immunoSEQ multiplex PCR; in TCRdb, only in-frame clones are kept and a portion is missing. The sample includes 80,000 to 100,000 clones, approximately 86% seen only once; the top ten take about 11%. Sequencing used peripheral blood. These receptors were collected from a man in his 70s with active or convalescent COVID-19.

This clone appeared once. The chain employs TRBV2 and TRBJ2-1; 11 bases align to TRBD2. Germline lookup yields CDR1 SNHLY and CDR2 FYNNEI. J lost 2 bases, V lost 6 bases, and 6 bases had no gene match. The CDR3 length is 16 residues. CDR3 residues: CASSVAGGLTYNEQFF. In DNA form, the CDR3 reads TGTGCCAGCAGCGTAGCGGGGGGGCTCACCTACAATGAGCAGTTCTTC.

This clone was seen more than once but under ten times. V gene TRBV6-5 combines with J gene TRBJ1-6; D not resolved. This CDR3 region has 14 residues. Trimming pared 5 bases from V and 5 bases from J, leaving 10 bases between. The germline V gene encodes CDR1 MNHEY and CDR2 SVGAGI. CDR3 sequence: CASSHPEHNSPLHF. CDR3 coding DNA: TGTGCCAGCAGTCACCCAGAACATAATTCACCCCTCCACTTT.

The V gene is TRBV7-6, the J gene TRBJ1-1; D is unresolved. V shed 5 bases and J shed 0 bases, with 13 bases lying between them. The CDR3 contains 15 residues. Germline-derived CDR1 and CDR2 are SGHVS and FNYEAQ. CDR3 protein: CASSPRTAMNTEAFF. In DNA form, the CDR3 reads TGTGCCAGCAGCCCCCGCACAGCAATGAACACTGAAGCTTTCTTT.

The chain employs TRBV6-5 and TRBJ1-2, with a weak D call TRBD1 (6 bases). The germline V gene has CDR1 MNHEY and CDR2 SVGAGI. V was trimmed by 0 bases and J by 4 bases, leaving 12 bases between them. This CDR3 region has 15 residues. The CDR3 DNA reads as TGTGCCAGCAGTTACTCGCGGGGGCAAGCCTATGGCTACACCTTC. Translating gives CASSYSRGQAYGYTF.

This clone has just a few counts. V usage is TRBV12-3 or TRBV12-4 and J usage is TRBJ1-2; D might be TRBD1 (6 bases). This CDR3 has 13 residues. V was shortened by 6 bases and J by 4 bases, with 12 bases between the two germline ends. CDR3 region: CASSMTGSYGYTF. CDR3 DNA sequence: TGTGCCAGCAGCATGACAGGCTCCTATGGCTACACCTTC.

This chain connects TRBV7-9 to TRBJ1-3; 10 nucleotides match TRBD1. This CDR3 has 16 residues. Per germline, CDR1 SEHNR and CDR2 FQNEAQ (reference sequence). V shed 7 bases, J shed 2 bases, and the junction held 8 bases outside the gene matches. As DNA, the CDR3 is TGTGCCAGCACCGTATCCGGACAGGGGGCTGGAAACACCATATATTTT. Translating it yields CASTVSGQGAGNTIYF.

The gene calls are TRBV6-5 and TRBJ1-1; D ambiguous. Trimming pared 7 bases from V and 2 bases from J, leaving 11 bases between. CDR1 is MNHEY and CDR2 is SVGAGI in the germline V gene. This CDR3 spans 13 amino acids. This CDR3 is CASKGLRNTEAFF. The CDR3 coding sequence is TGTGCCAGCAAAGGACTGAGAAACACTGAAGCTTTCTTT.

The chain links TRBV3-1 (or the pseudogene TRBV3-2) to TRBJ1-1; a possible D gene is TRBD1 (6 bases). This CDR3 contains 10 residues. CDR1 is LGHDT, CDR2 YNNKEL, per germline (reference sequence). The CDR3 reads CLGGGAEAFF. CDR3 nucleotide sequence: TGTCTTGGGGGGGGCGCTGAAGCTTTCTTT.

The chain couples TRBV5-1 to TRBJ1-2, with D maybe TRBD1 (6 bases). V was shortened by 4 bases and J by 2 bases, with 12 bases between the two germline ends. CDR1 SGHRS and CDR2 YFSETQ come from the germline V gene. CDR3 length equals 14 residues. CDR3 region: CASSMSRGNYGYTF. CDR3 nucleotide sequence: TGCGCCAGCAGCATGAGCAGGGGAAACTATGGCTACACCTTC. The full variable domain, rest sourced from reference TRBV5-1 and TRBJ1-2, is KAGVTQTPRYLIKTRGQQVTLSCSPISGHRSVSWYQQTPGQGLQFLFEYFSETQRNKGNFPGRFSGRQFSNSRSEMNVSTLELGDSALYLCASSMSRGNYGYTFGSGTRLTVV.

About this clone: The junction and the germline gene differ at one end; a read error may be behind it. The V gene is TRBV4-3, the J gene TRBJ1-2, with TRBD1 matching over 11 bases. Germline V gene sequence: CDR1 LGHNA, CDR2 YSLEER. The CDR3 is 15 amino acids. The CDR3 DNA is TGCGCCAGCAGCCAAGATCAGAGGACAGGGGGCTCCCTTAACTTC. This gives the protein CASSQDQRTGGSLNF.

The chain recombines TRBV5-8 with TRBJ1-1; D remains unclear. Germline V lookup: CDR1 SGHTS, CDR2 YDEGEE. Trimming took 7 bases from V and 0 from J, leaving 16 bases between them. CDR3 length: 15 amino acids. The CDR3 region has the DNA TGTGCCAGCCGGTATAGCGGTTTACTGAACACTGAAGCTTTCTTT. Residues: CASRYSGLLNTEAFF.

The chain employs TRBV12-5 and TRBJ2-1; D is possibly TRBD1 (8 bases). This CDR3 is 12 amino acids long. Trimming stripped 6 bases from V and 12 bases from J, with 15 bases between. Germline V gene sequence: CDR1 LGHNT, CDR2 FRNRAP. The CDR3 is CASGTQGGRQFF. CDR3 nucleotide sequence: TGTGCTAGTGGAACACAGGGGGGGCGGCAGTTCTTC.